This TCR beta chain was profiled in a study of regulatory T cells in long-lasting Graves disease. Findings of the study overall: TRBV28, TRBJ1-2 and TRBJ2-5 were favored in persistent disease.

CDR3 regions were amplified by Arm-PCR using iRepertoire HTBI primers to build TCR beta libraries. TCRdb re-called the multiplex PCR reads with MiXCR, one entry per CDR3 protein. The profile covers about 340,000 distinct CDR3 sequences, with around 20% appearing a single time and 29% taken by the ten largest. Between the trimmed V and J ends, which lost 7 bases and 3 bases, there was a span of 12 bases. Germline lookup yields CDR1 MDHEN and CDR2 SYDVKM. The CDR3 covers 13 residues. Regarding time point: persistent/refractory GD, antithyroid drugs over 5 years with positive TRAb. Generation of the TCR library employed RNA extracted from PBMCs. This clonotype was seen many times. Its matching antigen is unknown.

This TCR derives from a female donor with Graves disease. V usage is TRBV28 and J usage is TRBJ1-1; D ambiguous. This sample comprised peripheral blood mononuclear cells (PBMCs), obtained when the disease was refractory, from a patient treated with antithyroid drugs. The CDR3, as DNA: TGTGCCAGCACGGGGAGGGAGGACACTGAAGCTTTCTTT. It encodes CASTGREDTEAFF. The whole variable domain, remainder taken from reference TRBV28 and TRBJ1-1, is DVKVTQSSRYLVKRTGEKVFLECVQDMDHENMFWYRQDPGLGLRLIYFSYDVKMKEKGDIPEGYSVSREKKERFSLILESASTNQTSMYLCASTGREDTEAFFGQGTRLTVV.